This is a list of T cell receptor beta chains from one sample in a study of cytomegalovirus exposure and HLA in healthy donors. TCRdb's table, derived via immunoSEQ multiplex PCR, lists solely in-frame clones and lacks some. The sample records approximately 130,000 clones, around three quarters being singletons. The sample comprised PBMCs. The receptor set was obtained from a man aged 18 to 29 in good health and CMV-seropositive. CDR3s include the opening cysteine and the closing phenylalanine or tryptophan. A D gene is named only where the DNA matches it firmly. The size field is filled for only some rows; it gives once, few, many or a size class.

v_gene	d_gene	abundance	j_gene	CDR3aa	CDR3nt
TRBV19	TRBD2	few	TRBJ2-2	CASSIDFGGGSTGELFF	TGTGCCAGTAGTATAGATTTCGGCGGGGGGAGCACCGGGGAGCTGTTTTTT
TRBV9	NA	NA	TRBJ1-2	CASSVAQSYGYTF	TGTGCCAGCAGCGTAGCTCAGTCCTATGGCTACACCTTC
TRBV2	NA	NA	TRBJ2-5	CASSEWPGEETQYF	TGTGCCAGCAGTGAATGGCCGGGGGAAGAGACCCAGTACTTC
TRBV7-2	TRBD1	NA	TRBJ2-7	CASSLVQGVLFSYEQYF	TGTGCCAGCAGCTTAGTCCAGGGGGTACTTTTTTCCTACGAGCAGTACTTC
TRBV5-1	TRBD1	NA	TRBJ2-2	CASSTAMGQGGTGELFF	TGCGCCAGCAGCACCGCGATGGGACAGGGAGGGACCGGGGAGCTGTTTTTT
TRBV10-3	NA	NA	TRBJ1-1	CAISMQGGTEAFF	TGTGCCATCAGTATGCAGGGAGGCACTGAAGCTTTCTTT
TRBV18	TRBD1	NA	TRBJ1-1	CASSSRTGKSTEAFF	TGTGCCAGCTCATCTAGGACAGGGAAGAGCACTGAAGCTTTCTTT
TRBV29-1	NA	NA	TRBJ2-2	CSVRTSENTGELFF	TGCAGCGTAAGGACATCCGAAAACACCGGGGAGCTGTTTTTT
TRBV7-9	NA	NA	TRBJ1-4	CASRPGQGKGEKLFF	TGTGCCAGCAGACCAGGCCAGGGGAAGGGAGAAAAACTGTTTTTT
TRBV6-5	NA	NA	TRBJ2-7	CASSYPYGGQYF	TGTGCCAGCAGTTACCCTTACGGGGGGCAGTACTTC
TRBV28	NA	NA	TRBJ2-5	CASSYPLRSAQETQYF	TGTGCCAGCAGTTACCCCCTGAGGAGCGCACAAGAGACCCAGTACTTC
TRBV6-5	TRBD1	few	TRBJ2-7	CATWRQGTYEQYF	TGTGCCACTTGGAGACAGGGAACATACGAGCAGTACTTC
TRBV6-5	TRBD2	NA	TRBJ2-1	CASSYVSGIVHNEQFF	TGTGCCAGCAGTTACGTCAGCGGGATCGTCCACAATGAGCAGTTCTTC
TRBV7-9	NA	NA	TRBJ2-1	CASSSDLAWDEQFF	TGTGCCAGCAGTTCAGACTTGGCTTGGGATGAGCAGTTCTTC
TRBV7-8	TRBD2	NA	TRBJ2-2	CASSSGTSGRLNTGELFF	TGTGCCAGCAGCTCCGGGACTAGCGGGAGGTTGAACACCGGGGAGCTGTTTTTT
TRBV10-3	NA	NA	TRBJ1-1	CAISVYQIGGENTEAFF	TGTGCCATCAGTGTATACCAGATAGGCGGGGAGAACACTGAAGCTTTCTTT
TRBV11-2	NA	NA	TRBJ1-5	CASSLGLDNNQPQHF	TGTGCCAGCAGCTTAGGGTTGGACAACAATCAGCCCCAGCATTTT
TRBV9	NA	NA	TRBJ1-2	CASSATYDRIHGYTF	TGTGCCAGCAGCGCAACCTACGACAGGATCCATGGCTACACCTTC
TRBV13	NA	NA	TRBJ1-1	CASSSGEGTEAFF	TGTGCCAGCAGCTCTGGGGAGGGCACTGAAGCTTTCTTT
TRBV5-6	NA	few	TRBJ1-6	CASSGPGVSYNSPLHF	TGTGCCAGCAGCGGTCCAGGGGTCTCCTATAATTCACCCCTCCACTTT
TRBV28	NA	NA	TRBJ2-4	CASSSGSLAKNSQYF	TGTGCCAGCAGTTCGGGTTCCCTAGCCAAAAACAGTCAGTACTTC
TRBV19	NA	few	TRBJ1-1	CASSITGRVTEAFF	TGTGCCAGTAGTATAACGGGCAGGGTCACTGAAGCTTTCTTT
TRBV12-5	NA	NA	TRBJ2-1	CASGLVPPGEQFF	TGTGCTAGTGGTTTGGTCCCCCCGGGGGAGCAGTTCTTC
TRBV6-1	NA	NA	TRBJ2-5	CASSEALRAGSGTQYF	TGTGCCAGCAGTGAAGCGCTAAGGGCAGGGTCGGGGACCCAGTACTTC
TRBV5-6	TRBD2	NA	TRBJ2-1	CASSHGGVAGEQFF	TGTGCCAGCAGCCACGGAGGGGTAGCGGGAGAGCAGTTCTTC
TRBV4-1	TRBD1	NA	TRBJ1-1	CASSHSGRGSPLNTEAFF	TGCGCCAGCAGCCACTCGGGCAGGGGGTCACCCTTGAACACTGAAGCTTTCTTT
TRBV19	TRBD1	NA	TRBJ1-1	CASSDRPNTEAFF	TGTGCCAGTTCGGACAGGCCAAACACTGAAGCTTTCTTT
TRBV2	NA	NA	TRBJ1-1	CASSVQGNTEAFF	TGTGCCAGCAGTGTTCAGGGTAACACTGAAGCTTTCTTT
TRBV27	NA	NA	TRBJ1-1	CASGAGPVGAFF	TGTGCCAGCGGGGCTGGACCGGTAGGAGCTTTCTTT
TRBV10-3	TRBD1	NA	TRBJ2-1	CAISGDRDNEQFF	TGTGCCATCAGTGGCGACAGGGACAATGAGCAGTTCTTC
TRBV6-5	NA	NA	TRBJ1-6	CASSARGAPSPLHF	TGTGCCAGCAGCGCGCGGGGGGCGCCTTCACCCCTCCACTTT
TRBV4-1	NA	NA	TRBJ1-4	CASSQGRVAGARGEKLFF	TGCGCCAGCAGCCAAGGACGGGTGGCGGGGGCAAGGGGTGAAAAACTGTTTTTT
TRBV9	TRBD1	NA	TRBJ1-4	CASSAPGQGSEKLFF	TGTGCCAGCAGCGCTCCGGGACAGGGAAGTGAAAAACTGTTTTTT
TRBV5-6	TRBD1	once	TRBJ1-2	CASRGTGTGIYGYTF	TGTGCCAGCAGGGGTACCGGGACAGGGATCTATGGCTACACCTTC
TRBV5-5	NA	NA	TRBJ1-3	CASSQWRVSESGNTIYF	TGTGCCAGCAGCCAATGGAGGGTTTCGGAGTCTGGAAACACCATATATTTT
TRBV7-6	NA	NA	TRBJ2-7	CASSAQASYEQYF	TGTGCCAGCAGCGCCCAGGCCTCCTACGAGCAGTACTTC
TRBV28	NA	NA	TRBJ1-6	CASQDSNYNSPLHF	TGTGCCAGCCAGGACAGTAACTATAATTCACCCCTCCACTTT
TRBV28	NA	NA	TRBJ1-4	CASSLVGGGKLFF	TGTGCCAGCAGTTTGGTCGGCGGCGGAAAACTGTTTTTT
TRBV7-6	TRBD1	NA	TRBJ2-7	CASSQTGGEQYF	TGTGCCAGCAGCCAGACAGGGGGCGAGCAGTACTTC
TRBV30	TRBD1	NA	TRBJ2-7	CAWSNPSGTGGTENYEQYF	TGTGCCTGGAGTAATCCATCCGGGACAGGGGGAACTGAGAACTACGAGCAGTACTTC
TRBV28	NA	once	TRBJ2-7	CASSPRQADYEQYF	TGTGCCAGCAGCCCCCGACAGGCCGACTACGAGCAGTACTTC